This T cell receptor beta chain was captured by sequencing in a study of blood T cell repertoires in COVID-19. The overall study: The United States, Italy and Spain provided the acute and convalescent COVID-19 samples.

Trimming pared 7 bases from V and 5 bases from J, leaving 12 bases between. This CDR3 is built from 13 residues. The germline V gene has CDR1 LNHDA and CDR2 SQIVND (reference sequence). All enrollees were about 18 to 89 years old and from some 24 US areas. Each participant's cohort was designated according to participant-reported clinical history. This clone turned up a few times. Original processing methods: How many nucleated cells were present was estimated from reference gene primer amplification. Data came from immunoSEQ multiplex PCR; TCRdb stores just in-frame clones and leaves some out. V, J and clone size derive from that table, while D and trimming were established from the DNA sequence. The top ten clones hold about 1.5% of a sample with 350,000 to 500,000 clones, 70% to 90% of them seen once.

This TCR was sampled from a woman aged 18-30 years who had been exposed to COVID-19. The chain recombines TRBV19 with TRBJ2-1; D is possibly TRBD2 (5 bases). Input material: PBMCs or T cells enriched from blood (not recorded which). CDR3 nucleotide sequence: TGTGCCAGTAAGGTATGGGAGAACAATGAGCAGTTCTTC. Protein product: CASKVWENNEQFF.